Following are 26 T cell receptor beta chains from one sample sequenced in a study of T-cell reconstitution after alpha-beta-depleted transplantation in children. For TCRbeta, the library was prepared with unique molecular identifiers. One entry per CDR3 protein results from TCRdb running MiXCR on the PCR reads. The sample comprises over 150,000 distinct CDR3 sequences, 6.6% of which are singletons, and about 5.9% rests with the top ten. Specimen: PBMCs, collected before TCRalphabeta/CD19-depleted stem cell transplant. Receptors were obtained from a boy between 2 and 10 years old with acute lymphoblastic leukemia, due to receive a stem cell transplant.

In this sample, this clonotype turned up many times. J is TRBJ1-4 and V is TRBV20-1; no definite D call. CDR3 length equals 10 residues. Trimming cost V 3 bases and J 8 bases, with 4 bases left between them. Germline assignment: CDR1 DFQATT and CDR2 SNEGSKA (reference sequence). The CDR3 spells CSARREKLFF. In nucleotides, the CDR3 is TGCAGTGCTAGGAGAGAAAAACTGTTTTTT.

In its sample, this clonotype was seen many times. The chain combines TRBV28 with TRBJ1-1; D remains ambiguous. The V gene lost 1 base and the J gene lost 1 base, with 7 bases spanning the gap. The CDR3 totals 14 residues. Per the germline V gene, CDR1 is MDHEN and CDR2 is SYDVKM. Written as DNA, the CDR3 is TGTGCCAGCAGTTTATCCGATTGGAACACTGAAGCTTTCTTT. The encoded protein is CASSLSDWNTEAFF.

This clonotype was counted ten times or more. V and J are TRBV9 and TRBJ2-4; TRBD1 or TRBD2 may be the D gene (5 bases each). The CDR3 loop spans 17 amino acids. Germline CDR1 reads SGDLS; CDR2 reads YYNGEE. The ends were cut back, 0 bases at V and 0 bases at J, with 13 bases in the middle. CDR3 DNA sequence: TGTGCCAGCAGCGTAGCGCCCGGGACGGGAGCCAAAAACATTCAGTACTTC. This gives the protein CASSVAPGTGAKNIQYF.

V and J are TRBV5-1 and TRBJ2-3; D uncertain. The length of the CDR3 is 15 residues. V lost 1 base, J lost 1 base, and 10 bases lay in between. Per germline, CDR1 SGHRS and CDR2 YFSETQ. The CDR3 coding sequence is TGCGCCAGCAGCTTGAGGCTAGATGGCACAGATACGCAGTATTTT. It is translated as CASSLRLDGTDTQYF.

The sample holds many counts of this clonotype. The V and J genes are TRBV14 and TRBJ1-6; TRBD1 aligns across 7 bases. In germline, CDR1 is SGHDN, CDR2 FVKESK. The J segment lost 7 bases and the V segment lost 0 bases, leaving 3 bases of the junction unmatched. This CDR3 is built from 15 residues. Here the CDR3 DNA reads TGTGCCAGCAGCCAAGATTTGGGACAGAATTCACCCCTCCACTTT. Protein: CASSQDLGQNSPLHF.

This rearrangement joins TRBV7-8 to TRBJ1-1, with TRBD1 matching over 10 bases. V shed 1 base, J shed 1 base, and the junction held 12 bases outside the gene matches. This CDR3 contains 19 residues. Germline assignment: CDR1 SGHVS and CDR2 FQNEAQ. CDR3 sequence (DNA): TGTGCCAGCAGCTTAGTCACAAAATGGGGACAGGGGAAGAACACTGAAGCTTTCTTT. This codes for CASSLVTKWGQGKNTEAFF.

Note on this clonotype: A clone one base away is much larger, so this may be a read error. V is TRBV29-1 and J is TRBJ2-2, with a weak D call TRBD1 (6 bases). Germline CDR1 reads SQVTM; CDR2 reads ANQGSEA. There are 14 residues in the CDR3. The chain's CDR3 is CSVLQGTNTWELFF. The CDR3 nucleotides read TGCAGCGTTTTACAGGGCACGAACACCTGGGAGCTGTTTTTT.

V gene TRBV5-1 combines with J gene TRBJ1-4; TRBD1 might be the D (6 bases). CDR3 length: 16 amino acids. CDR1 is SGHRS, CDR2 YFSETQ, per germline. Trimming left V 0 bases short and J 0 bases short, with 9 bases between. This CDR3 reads CASSLDRAATNEKLFF. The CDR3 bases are TGCGCCAGCAGCTTGGACAGGGCGGCAACTAATGAAAAACTGTTTTTT. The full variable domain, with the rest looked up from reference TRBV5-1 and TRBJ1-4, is KAGVTQTPRYLIKTRGQQVTLSCSPISGHRSVSWYQQTPGQGLQFLFEYFSETQRNKGNFPGRFSGRQFSNSRSEMNVSTLELGDSALYLCASSLDRAATNEKLFFGSGTQLSVL.

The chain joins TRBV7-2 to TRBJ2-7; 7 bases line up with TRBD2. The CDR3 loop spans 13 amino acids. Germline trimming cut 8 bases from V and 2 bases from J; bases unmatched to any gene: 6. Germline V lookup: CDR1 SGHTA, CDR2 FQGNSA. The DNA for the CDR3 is TGTGCCAGCTCTACAGCGGGACCCTACGAGCAGTACTTC. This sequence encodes CASSTAGPYEQYF.

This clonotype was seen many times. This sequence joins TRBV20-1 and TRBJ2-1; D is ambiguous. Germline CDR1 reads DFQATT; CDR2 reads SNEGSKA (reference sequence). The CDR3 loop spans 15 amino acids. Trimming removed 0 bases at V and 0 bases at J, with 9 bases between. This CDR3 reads CSARDLPSSYNEQFF. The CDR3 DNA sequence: TGCAGTGCTAGAGATCTGCCTAGCTCCTACAATGAGCAGTTCTTC.

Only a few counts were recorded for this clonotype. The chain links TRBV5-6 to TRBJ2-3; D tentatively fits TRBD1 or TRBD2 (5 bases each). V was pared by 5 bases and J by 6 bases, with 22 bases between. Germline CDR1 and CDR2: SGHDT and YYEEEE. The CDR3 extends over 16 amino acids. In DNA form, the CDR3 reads TGTGCCAGCAGTCTCCCGGGACGGGGATCTCGGGATACGCAGTATTTT. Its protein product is CASSLPGRGSRDTQYF.

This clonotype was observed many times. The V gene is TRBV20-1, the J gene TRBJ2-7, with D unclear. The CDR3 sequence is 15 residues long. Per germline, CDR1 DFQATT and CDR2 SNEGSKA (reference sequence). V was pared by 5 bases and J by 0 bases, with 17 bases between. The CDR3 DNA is TGCAGTGCTCCACAAAATTTAGTCCTCTCCTACGAGCAGTACTTC. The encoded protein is CSAPQNLVLSYEQYF.

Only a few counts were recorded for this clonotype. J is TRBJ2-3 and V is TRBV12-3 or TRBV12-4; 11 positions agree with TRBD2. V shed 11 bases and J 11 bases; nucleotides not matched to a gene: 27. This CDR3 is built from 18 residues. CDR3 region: CAFCSPSGGSRRVPGQYF. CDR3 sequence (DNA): TGTGCCTTCTGTTCCCCTAGCGGGGGGTCTCGCCGAGTTCCTGGGCAGTATTTT.

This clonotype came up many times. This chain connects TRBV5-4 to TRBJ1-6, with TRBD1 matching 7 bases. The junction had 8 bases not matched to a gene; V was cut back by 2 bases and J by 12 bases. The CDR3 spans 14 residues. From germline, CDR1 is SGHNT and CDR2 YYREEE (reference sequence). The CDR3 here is CASSFDRESRPLHF. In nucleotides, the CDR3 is TGTGCCAGCAGCTTCGACAGGGAGAGTAGACCCCTCCACTTT.

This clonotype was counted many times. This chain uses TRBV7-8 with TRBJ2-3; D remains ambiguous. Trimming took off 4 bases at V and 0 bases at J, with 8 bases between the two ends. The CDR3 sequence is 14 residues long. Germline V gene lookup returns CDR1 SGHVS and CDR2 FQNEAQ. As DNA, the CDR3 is TGTGCCAGCAGCTCGAGACCGAGCACAGATACGCAGTATTTT. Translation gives CASSSRPSTDTQYF. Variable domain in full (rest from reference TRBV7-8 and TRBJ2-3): GAGVSQSPRYKVAKRGQDVALRCDPISGHVSLFWYQQALGQGPEFLTYFQNEAQLDKSGLPSDRFFAERPEGSVSTLKIQRTQQEDSAVYLCASSSRPSTDTQYFGPGTRLTVL.

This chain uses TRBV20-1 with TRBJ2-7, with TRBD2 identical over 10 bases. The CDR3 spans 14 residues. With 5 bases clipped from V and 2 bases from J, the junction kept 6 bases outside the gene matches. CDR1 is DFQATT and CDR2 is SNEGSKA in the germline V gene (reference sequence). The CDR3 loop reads CSASQAGGPYEQYF. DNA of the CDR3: TGCAGTGCTTCGCAAGCGGGAGGGCCCTACGAGCAGTACTTC.

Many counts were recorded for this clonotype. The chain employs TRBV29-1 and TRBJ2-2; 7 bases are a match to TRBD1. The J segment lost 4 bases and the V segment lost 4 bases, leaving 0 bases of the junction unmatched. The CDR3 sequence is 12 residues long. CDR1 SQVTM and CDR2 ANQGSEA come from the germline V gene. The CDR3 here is CSVGDSTGELFF. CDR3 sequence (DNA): TGCAGCGTTGGGGACAGCACCGGGGAGCTGTTTTTT.

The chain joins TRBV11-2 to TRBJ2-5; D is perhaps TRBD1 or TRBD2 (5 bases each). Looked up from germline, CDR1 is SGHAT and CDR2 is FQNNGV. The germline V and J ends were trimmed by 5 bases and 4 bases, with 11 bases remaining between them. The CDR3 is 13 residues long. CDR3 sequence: CASSPGSGETQYF. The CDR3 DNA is TGTGCCAGCAGCCCAGGGAGTGGAGAGACCCAGTACTTC.

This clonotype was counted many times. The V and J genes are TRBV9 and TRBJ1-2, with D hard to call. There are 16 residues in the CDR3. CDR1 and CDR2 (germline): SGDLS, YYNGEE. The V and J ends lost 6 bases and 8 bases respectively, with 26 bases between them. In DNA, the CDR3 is TGTGCCAGCACACTGGGAGCTACGGGGAACCCACAGGGCTACACCTTC. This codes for CASTLGATGNPQGYTF.

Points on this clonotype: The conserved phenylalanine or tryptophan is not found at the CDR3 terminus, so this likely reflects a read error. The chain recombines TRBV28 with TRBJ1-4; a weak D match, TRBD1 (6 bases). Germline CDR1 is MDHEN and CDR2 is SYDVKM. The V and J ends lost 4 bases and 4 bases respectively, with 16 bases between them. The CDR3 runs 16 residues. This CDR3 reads CASSYRVGPLNEKLFC. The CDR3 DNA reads TGTGCCAGCAGTTACAGGGTTGGCCCCCTTAATGAAAAACTGTTTTGT.

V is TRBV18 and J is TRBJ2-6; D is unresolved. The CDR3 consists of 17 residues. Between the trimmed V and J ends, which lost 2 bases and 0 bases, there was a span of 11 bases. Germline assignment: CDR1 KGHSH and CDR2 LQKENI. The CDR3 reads CASSPNGPHSGANVLTF. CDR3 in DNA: TGTGCCAGCTCACCAAATGGACCGCACTCTGGGGCCAACGTCCTGACTTTC.

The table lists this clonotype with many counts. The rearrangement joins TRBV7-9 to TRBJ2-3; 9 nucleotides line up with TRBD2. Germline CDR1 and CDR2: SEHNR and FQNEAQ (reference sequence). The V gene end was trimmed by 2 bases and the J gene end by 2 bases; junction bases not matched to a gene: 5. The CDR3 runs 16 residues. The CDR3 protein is CASSLLAGNPTDTQYF. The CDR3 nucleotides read TGTGCCAGCAGCTTACTAGCGGGGAACCCCACAGATACGCAGTATTTT.

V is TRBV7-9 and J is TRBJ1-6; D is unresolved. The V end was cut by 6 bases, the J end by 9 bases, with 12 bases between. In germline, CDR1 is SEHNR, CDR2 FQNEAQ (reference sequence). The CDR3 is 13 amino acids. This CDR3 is CASRKERVSPLHF. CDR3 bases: TGTGCCAGCAGAAAAGAACGGGTTTCACCCCTCCACTTT.

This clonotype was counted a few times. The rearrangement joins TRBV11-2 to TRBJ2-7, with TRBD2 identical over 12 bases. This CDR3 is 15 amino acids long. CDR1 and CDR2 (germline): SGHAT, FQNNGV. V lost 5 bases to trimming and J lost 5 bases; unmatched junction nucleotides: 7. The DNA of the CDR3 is TGTGCCAGCAGCGCGACTAGCGGGAGATTTCACGAGCAGTACTTC. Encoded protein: CASSATSGRFHEQYF.

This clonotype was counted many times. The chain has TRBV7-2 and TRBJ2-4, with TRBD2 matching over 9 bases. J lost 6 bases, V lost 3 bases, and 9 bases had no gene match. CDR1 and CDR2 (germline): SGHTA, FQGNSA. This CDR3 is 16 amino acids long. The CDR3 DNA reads TGTGCCAGCAGCTTCGAAAGCGGGAGGCGGGGAAACATTCAGTACTTC. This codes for CASSFESGRRGNIQYF.

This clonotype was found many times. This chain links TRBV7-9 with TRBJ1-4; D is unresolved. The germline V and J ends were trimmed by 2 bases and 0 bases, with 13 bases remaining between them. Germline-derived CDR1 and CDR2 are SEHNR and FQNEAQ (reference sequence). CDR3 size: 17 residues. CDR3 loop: CASSLRHPFATNEKLFF. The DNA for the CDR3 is TGTGCCAGCAGCTTACGGCACCCATTCGCAACTAATGAAAAACTGTTTTTT.